The 9 T cell receptor beta chains given below trace back to one sample, sequenced in a study of blood T cell repertoires in COVID-19. Sequencing was performed with immunoSEQ multiplex PCR; in TCRdb, only in-frame clones are kept and a portion is missing. This repertoire shows approximately 81,000 clones, around 89% found once; its top ten account for under 1.5%. Sequenced sample: PBMCs or T cells enriched from blood (not recorded which). The source of these receptors is a woman between 45 and 60 years old with acute COVID-19.

This chain links TRBV5-1 with TRBJ2-5; a weak D match, TRBD1 (6 bases). The germline gives CDR1 SGHRS, CDR2 YFSETQ. V dropped 4 bases and J dropped 4 bases, with 11 bases sitting between them. The CDR3 covers 13 residues. CDR3 bases: TGCGCCAGCAGCATAACAGGGAGAGAGACCCAGTACTTC. Translated, it gives CASSITGRETQYF.

V is TRBV19 and J is TRBJ2-2; 9 nucleotides match TRBD2. The junction had 1 base not matched to a gene; V was cut back by 5 bases and J by 0 bases. The germline gives CDR1 LNHDA, CDR2 SQIVND (reference sequence). The CDR3 spans 15 residues. The CDR3 DNA reads TGTGCCAGTAGTGGACTAGCGTCGAACACCGGGGAGCTGTTTTTT. Protein product: CASSGLASNTGELFF.

The rearrangement joins TRBV7-9 to TRBJ2-1, with a weak D call TRBD1 (5 bases). Germline CDR1 reads SEHNR; CDR2 reads FQNEAQ (reference sequence). Trimming pared 5 bases from V and 3 bases from J, leaving 11 bases between. CDR3 size: 14 residues. CDR3 coding DNA: TGTGCCAGCAGCCCACAACAGGACTACAATGAGCAGTTCTTC. Protein: CASSPQQDYNEQFF.

This clone was seen a single time. The gene calls are TRBV19 and TRBJ2-1; unclear D gene. Germline CDR1 LNHDA, CDR2 SQIVND (reference sequence). Trimming removed 2 bases at V and 0 bases at J, with 8 bases between. The CDR3 runs to 15 residues. CDR3 sequence (DNA): TGTGCCAGTAGTATACACAGCCCCTCCTACAATGAGCAGTTCTTC. Translated, it gives CASSIHSPSYNEQFF.

The chain employs TRBV7-2 and TRBJ2-5; weak D call: TRBD2 (6 bases). Trimming left V 11 bases short and J 5 bases short, with 18 bases between. The CDR3 extends over 13 amino acids. From germline, CDR1 is SGHTA and CDR2 FQGNSA. DNA for the CDR3: TGTGCCGGTTTAGCGGACTCCTTGGAGACCCAGTACTTC. Translation: CAGLADSLETQYF.

This sequence joins TRBV9 and TRBJ2-1; D is undetermined. V was trimmed by 0 bases and J by 2 bases, leaving 12 bases between them. This CDR3 comprises 16 residues. Per germline, CDR1 SGDLS and CDR2 YYNGEE. DNA for the CDR3: TGTGCCAGCAGCGTAGATCCCGGTTCCACCTACAATGAGCAGTTCTTC. The encoded protein is CASSVDPGSTYNEQFF.

V usage is TRBV7-8 and J usage is TRBJ2-1; TRBD2 matches at 8 bases. This CDR3 region has 15 residues. Germline CDR1 is SGHVS and CDR2 is FQNEAQ. V shed 5 bases, J shed 6 bases, and the junction held 9 bases outside the gene matches. CDR3: CASSQTGTRGNEQFF. CDR3 coding DNA: TGTGCCAGCAGCCAAACCGGGACTAGAGGCAATGAGCAGTTCTTC. Drawing the rest from reference TRBV7-8 and TRBJ2-1, the complete variable domain is GAGVSQSPRYKVAKRGQDVALRCDPISGHVSLFWYQQALGQGPEFLTYFQNEAQLDKSGLPSDRFFAERPEGSVSTLKIQRTQQEDSAVYLCASSQTGTRGNEQFFGPGTRLTVL.

This sequence joins TRBV6-5 and TRBJ1-2; 7 nucleotides line up with TRBD1. With V trimmed by 5 bases and J by 3 bases, 3 bases remained unmatched. Germline V CDR1 and CDR2: MNHEY, SVGAGI. The CDR3 is 13 amino acids. The chain's CDR3 is CASSIDRDYGYTF. CDR3 bases: TGTGCCAGCAGTATAGACAGGGACTATGGCTACACCTTC.

V and J are TRBV18 and TRBJ2-1, with TRBD2 as a possible D gene (6 bases). The germline gives CDR1 KGHSH, CDR2 LQKENI. Between the trimmed V and J ends, which lost 4 bases and 5 bases, there was a span of 12 bases. The CDR3 has 14 residues. CDR3 protein: CASSLTGGNNEQFF. CDR3 nucleotide sequence: TGTGCCAGCTCACTCACCGGGGGAAACAATGAGCAGTTCTTC.